This entry describes one T cell receptor (beta chain). This sample is drawn from a study of T-cell memory formation after mild COVID-19. Germline CDR1 reads SEHNR; CDR2 reads FQNEAQ (reference sequence). V was clipped by 4 bases and J by 14 bases; unmatched bases: 11. CDR3 length: 13 amino acids. TCRdb recomputed calls from the 5' RACE reads with MiXCR, one row per CDR3 protein. This sample has about 450,000 distinct CDR3 sequences, with 20% to 30% found just once. This sequence was found in an adult woman who had mild COVID-19 (a few samples of this study predate the infection). Cell type and time point are not known. The chain links TRBV7-9 to TRBJ2-3; 8 bases agree with TRBD2. The source material was PBMCs or a T cell subset sorted from them (not recorded which). The CDR3 spells CASSSTSEGWRYF. The CDR3 nucleotides are TGTGCCAGCAGCTCGACTAGCGAGGGGTGGAGGTATTTT.